This T cell receptor beta chain was captured by sequencing in a study of post-analysis software for immune sequencing data. In the study overall: Some patients lacked subtype; others had relapsing-remitting, secondary progressive or progressive-relapsing disease.

Study-wide findings and caveats: About five TRBV segments (TRBV5-6, TRBV5-1 and TRBV20-1 among them) occurred more frequently in patients than in controls. Those with multiple sclerosis, the patient group, showed significantly lower normalized Chao1 diversity than controls.

Carried by the TCR beta cDNA libraries were unique molecular identifiers. Once 1 to 10 million T cells were used, roughly 490,000 cDNA molecules resulted. TCRdb itself ran the PCR reads through MiXCR, one entry per CDR3 protein. In the table there are approximately 730,000 distinct CDR3 sequences, 30% of which are singletons. The CDR3 consists of 17 residues. Germline CDR1 reads DFQATT; CDR2 reads SNEGSKA (reference sequence). Trimming cost V 5 bases and J 5 bases, with 26 bases left between them. As regards this clonotype: Its antigen remains unidentified.

The clonotype originates from a girl aged 10 to 17 with multiple sclerosis. The sample was blood. The rearrangement joins TRBV20-1 to TRBJ2-3; a possible D gene is TRBD2 (6 bases). The CDR3 loop reads CSARPLTAGRPGDTQYF. The CDR3 DNA sequence: TGCAGTGCTCGCCCCCTTACGGCGGGGCGCCCCGGAGATACGCAGTATTTT.